This T cell receptor beta chain was sequenced for a study of beta chain features in type 1 diabetes. Overall study findings and caveats: There was a moderate but significant shortening of TCRB CDR3s in all four CD4+ subsets of Type 1 diabetes patients.

The CDR3 sequence is 13 residues long. With 5 bases removed from V and 4 bases from J, the gap between germline ends came to 11 bases. Per the germline V gene, CDR1 is MDHEN and CDR2 is SYDVKM. The isolated RNA, all of it, was reverse transcribed, so expressed TCRB transcripts were what got sequenced. Assay used: immunoSEQ multiplex PCR; TCRdb lists only in-frame clones, some missing. The sample yields fewer than 300,000 clones, approximately 20% seen once. Comment on this clone: Its antigen remains unknown.

The receptor was derived from a woman between 40 and 55 years old with type 1 diabetes. Input material: naive CD4+ T cells from blood. The rearrangement uses TRBV28 and TRBJ1-2; the D gene is possibly TRBD1 (6 bases). CDR3 in amino acids: CASSGGGPYGYTF. For the CDR3, the DNA is TGTGCCAGCAGTGGGGGGGGGCCCTATGGCTACACCTTC.